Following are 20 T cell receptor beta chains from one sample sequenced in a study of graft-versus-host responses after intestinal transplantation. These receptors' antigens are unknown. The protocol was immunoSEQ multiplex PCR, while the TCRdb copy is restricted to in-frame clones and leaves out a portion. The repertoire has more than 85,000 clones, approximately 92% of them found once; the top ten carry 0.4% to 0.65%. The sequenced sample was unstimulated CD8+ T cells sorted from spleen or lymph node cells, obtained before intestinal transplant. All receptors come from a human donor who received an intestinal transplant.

CDR3 sequence (DNA): TGTGCCTGGAGTACTGGACAGGGAAGGTACGAGCAGTACTTC. Its protein is CAWSTGQGRYEQYF. The genes are TRBV30 and TRBJ2-7; TRBD1 matches at 8 bases. Germline V lookup: CDR1 GTSNPN, CDR2 SVGIG (reference sequence). Trimming took 2 bases from V and 4 from J; bases not matched to a gene: 7. CDR3 length: 14 residues.

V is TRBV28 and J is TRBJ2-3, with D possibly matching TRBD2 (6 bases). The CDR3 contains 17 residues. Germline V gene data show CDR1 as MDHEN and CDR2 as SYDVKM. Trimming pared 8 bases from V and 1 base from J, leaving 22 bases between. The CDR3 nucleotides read TGTGCCAGCGGGGGGATCGATAGTTCCCCTCGCACAGATACGCAGTATTTT. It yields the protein CASGGIDSSPRTDTQYF.

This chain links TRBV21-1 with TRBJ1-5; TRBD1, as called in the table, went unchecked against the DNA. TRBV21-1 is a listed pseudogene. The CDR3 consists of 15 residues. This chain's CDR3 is CASSTNRVSNQPQHF. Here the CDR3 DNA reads TGTGCCAGCAGCACCAACAGGGTAAGCAATCAGCCCCAGCATTTT.

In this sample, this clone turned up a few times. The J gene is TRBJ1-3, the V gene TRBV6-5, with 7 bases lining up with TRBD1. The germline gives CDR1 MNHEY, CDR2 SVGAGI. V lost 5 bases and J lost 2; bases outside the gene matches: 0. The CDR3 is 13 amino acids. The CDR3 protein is CASSTGAGNTIYF. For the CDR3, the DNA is TGTGCCAGCAGTACAGGGGCTGGAAACACCATATATTTT.

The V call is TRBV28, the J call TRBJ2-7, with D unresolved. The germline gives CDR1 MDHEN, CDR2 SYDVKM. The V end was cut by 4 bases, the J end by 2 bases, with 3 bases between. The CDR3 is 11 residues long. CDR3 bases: TGTGCCAGCAGTTCCACCTACGAGCAGTACTTC. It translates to CASSSTYEQYF.

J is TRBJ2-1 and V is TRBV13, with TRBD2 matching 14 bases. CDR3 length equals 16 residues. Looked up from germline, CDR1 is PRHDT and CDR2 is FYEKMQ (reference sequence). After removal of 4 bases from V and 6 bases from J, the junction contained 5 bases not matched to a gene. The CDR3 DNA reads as TGTGCCAGCAGCTCCGACGGGACTAGCGGGAGCAATGAGCAGTTCTTC. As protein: CASSSDGTSGSNEQFF.

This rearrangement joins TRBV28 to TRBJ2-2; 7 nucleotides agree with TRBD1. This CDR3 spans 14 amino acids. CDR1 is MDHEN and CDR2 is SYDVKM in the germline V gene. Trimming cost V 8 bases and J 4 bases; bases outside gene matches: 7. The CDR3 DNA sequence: TGTGCCAGCCTTAGGGACAGTTCCACCGGGGAGCTGTTTTTT. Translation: CASLRDSSTGELFF.

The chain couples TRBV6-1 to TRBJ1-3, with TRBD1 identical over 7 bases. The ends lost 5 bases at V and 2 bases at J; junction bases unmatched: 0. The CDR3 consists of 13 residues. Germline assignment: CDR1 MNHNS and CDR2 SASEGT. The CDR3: CASSTGAGNTIYF. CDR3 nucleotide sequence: TGTGCCAGCAGTACAGGGGCTGGAAACACCATATATTTT.

CDR3 bases: TGTGCCAGCAGCTTAGGGGTTTACGCTGAAGCTTTCTTT. Amino acid sequence: CASSLGVYAEAFF. This chain uses TRBV11-2 with TRBJ1-1, with D unresolved. This CDR3 comprises 13 residues. Germline assignment: CDR1 SGHAT and CDR2 FQNNGV. V shed 1 base and J shed 6 bases, with 9 bases lying between them.

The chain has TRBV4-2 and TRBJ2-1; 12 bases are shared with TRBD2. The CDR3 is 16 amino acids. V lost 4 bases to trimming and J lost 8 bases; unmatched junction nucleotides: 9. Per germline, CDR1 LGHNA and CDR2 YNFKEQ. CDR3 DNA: TGTGCCAGCAGCCGCCCGACTAGCGGGAGCCTCGATGAGCAGTTCTTC. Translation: CASSRPTSGSLDEQFF.

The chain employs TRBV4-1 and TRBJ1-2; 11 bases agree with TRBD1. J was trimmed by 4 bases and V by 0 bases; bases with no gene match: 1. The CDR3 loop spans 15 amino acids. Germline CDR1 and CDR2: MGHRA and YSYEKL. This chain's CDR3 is CASSQEGTGGYGYTF. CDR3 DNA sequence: TGCGCCAGCAGCCAAGAAGGGACAGGGGGCTATGGCTACACCTTC.

For the CDR3, the DNA is TGTGCCAGCAGTGACTCTGCAGGGTTGGCCTTAACTAGCGGGAACAATGAGCAGTTCTTC. Amino acid sequence: CASSDSAGLALTSGNNEQFF. This chain links TRBV6-4 with TRBJ2-1; 10 bases line up with TRBD2. CDR3 length: 20 amino acids. V shed 0 bases and J 5 bases; nucleotides not matched to a gene: 16. The germline V gene has CDR1 MRHNA and CDR2 SNTAGT.

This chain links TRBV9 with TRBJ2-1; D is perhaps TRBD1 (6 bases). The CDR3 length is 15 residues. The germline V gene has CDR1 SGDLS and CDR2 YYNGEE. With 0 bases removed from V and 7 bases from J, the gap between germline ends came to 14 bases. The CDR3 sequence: CASSVGGGVGNEQFF. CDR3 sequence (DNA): TGTGCCAGCAGCGTAGGAGGGGGAGTAGGGAATGAGCAGTTCTTC.

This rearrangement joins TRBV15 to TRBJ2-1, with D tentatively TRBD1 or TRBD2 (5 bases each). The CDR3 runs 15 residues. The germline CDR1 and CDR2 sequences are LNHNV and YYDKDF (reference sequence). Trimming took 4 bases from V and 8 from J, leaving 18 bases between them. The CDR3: CATSTSTGDEDEQFF. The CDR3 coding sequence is TGTGCCACCAGCACCAGTACCGGGGACGAGGATGAGCAGTTCTTC. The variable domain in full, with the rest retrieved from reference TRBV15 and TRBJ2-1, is DAMVIQNPRYQVTQFGKPVTLSCSQTLNHNVMYWYQQKSSQAPKLLFHYYDKDFNNEADTPDNFQSRRPNTSFCFLDIRSPGLGDTAMYLCATSTSTGDEDEQFFGPGTRLTVL.

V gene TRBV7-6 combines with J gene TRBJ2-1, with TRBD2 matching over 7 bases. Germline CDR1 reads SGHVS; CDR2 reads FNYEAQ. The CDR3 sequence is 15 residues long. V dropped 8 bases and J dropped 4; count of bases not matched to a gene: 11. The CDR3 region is CASPRPSSGYNEQFF. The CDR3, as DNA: TGTGCCAGCCCCCGACCTTCTAGCGGTTACAATGAGCAGTTCTTC.

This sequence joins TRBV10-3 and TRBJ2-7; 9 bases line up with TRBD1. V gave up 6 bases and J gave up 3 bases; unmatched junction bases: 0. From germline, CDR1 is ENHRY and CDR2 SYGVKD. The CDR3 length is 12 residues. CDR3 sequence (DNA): TGTGCCATCAGGACAGGGGGCTACGAGCAGTACTTC. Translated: CAIRTGGYEQYF.

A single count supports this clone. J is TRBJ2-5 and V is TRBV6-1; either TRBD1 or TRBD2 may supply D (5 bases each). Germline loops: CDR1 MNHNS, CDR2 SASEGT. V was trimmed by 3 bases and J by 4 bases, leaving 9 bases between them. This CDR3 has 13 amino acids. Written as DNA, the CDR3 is TGTGCCAGCAGTGAGCATGGGACAGAGACCCAGTACTTC. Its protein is CASSEHGTETQYF.

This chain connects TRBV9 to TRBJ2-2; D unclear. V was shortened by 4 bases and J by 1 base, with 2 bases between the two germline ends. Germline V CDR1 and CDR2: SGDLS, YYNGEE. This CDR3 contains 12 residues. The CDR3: CASSLNTGELFF. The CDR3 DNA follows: TGTGCCAGCAGCCTGAACACCGGGGAGCTGTTTTTT.

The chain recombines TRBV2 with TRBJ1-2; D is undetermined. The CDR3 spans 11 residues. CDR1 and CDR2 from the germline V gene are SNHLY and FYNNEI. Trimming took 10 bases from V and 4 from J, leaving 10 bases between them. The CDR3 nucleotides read TGTGCCACCCAGGTGGGCTATGGCTACACCTTC. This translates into CATQVGYGYTF.

CDR3 loop: CASSLGQTIYGYTF. CDR3 sequence (DNA): TGTGCCAGCAGTCTAGGACAAACTATCTATGGCTACACCTTC. The chain carries TRBV5-6 and TRBJ1-2, with D possibly being TRBD1 (5 bases). The CDR3 has 14 residues. Germline V gene sequence: CDR1 SGHDT, CDR2 YYEEEE. V lost 5 bases and J 4 bases, leaving 15 bases between the germline ends. Supplemented by reference TRBV5-6 and TRBJ1-2, the full variable domain reads DAGVTQSPTHLIKTRGQQVTLRCSPKSGHDTVSWYQQALGQGPQFIFQYYEEEERQRGNFPDRFSGHQFPNYSSELNVNALLLGDSALYLCASSLGQTIYGYTFGSGTRLTVV.